This T cell receptor beta chain was profiled in a study of Ad26.COV2.S vaccination and SARS-CoV-2 variants. The wider study: Intramuscular Ad26.COV2.S at 5x10^10 or 1x10^11 viral particles. Points from the study as a whole: Considerable breadth of spike-specific CD8+ and CD4+ T cell responses has reportedly been documented following vaccination.

CDR3 length: 13 amino acids. Germline CDR1 is GTSNPN and CDR2 is SVGIG (reference sequence). Trimming cost V 3 bases and J 11 bases; bases outside gene matches: 8. About this clone: Its specificity is not known.

Treatment: around 19 received Ad26.COV2.S at low or high dose, single or two shots; roughly five received placebo; per-sample allocation not given. Specimens were obtained on day 63 following the first vaccine or placebo injection. It was an adult aged 18-55 years in Boston who was the donor. Measured with immunoSEQ multiplex PCR; TCRdb has only the in-frame clones, and not every one. This sample carries some 480,000 clones, around nine tenths of them seen once, and the ten largest clones take roughly 12%. This specimen was peripheral blood, taken in a trial of Ad26.COV2.S vaccine versus placebo. The TCR was taken from a person aged 18-60 years who received the Ad26.COV2.S COVID-19 vaccine or a placebo. The chain recombines TRBV30 with TRBJ2-7; 12 positions agree with TRBD2. CDR3: CAWRYRTSGDEYF. CDR3 DNA: TGTGCCTGGAGGTATCGGACTAGCGGGGATGAGTACTTC. Variable domain in full (rest from reference TRBV30 and TRBJ2-7): SQTIHQWPATLVQPVGSPLSLECTVEGTSNPNLYWYRQAAGRGLQLLFYSVGIGQISSEVPQNLSASRPQDRQFILSSKKLLLSDSGFYLCAWRYRTSGDEYFGPGTRLTVT.